The present T cell receptor beta chain was sequenced within a study of cytomegalovirus exposure and HLA in healthy donors. General observations from the study: V- and J-gene trimming of TCR beta was linked (in a later analysis) to a missense DCLRE1C variant.

The germline V gene encodes CDR1 SQVTM and CDR2 ANQGSEA. The CDR3 totals 16 residues. The V end lost 6 bases, the J end lost 0 bases, and 20 bases lay between the germline ends. Concerning this clone itself: Its antigen is still unknown.

Unrecorded immune exposures were likely, despite nominal health at sampling. This PCR relied on a set of 60 Vbeta primers and 13 Jbeta primers. The table came from immunoSEQ multiplex PCR; TCRdb's copy has only in-frame clones and leaves some out. This table has 90,000 to 110,000 clones, 65% to 85% appearing once. Sequencing used PBMCs. The chain links TRBV29-1 to TRBJ1-1, with D unclear. The receptor was isolated from a male donor in good health and CMV-seronegative. The CDR3 nucleotides are TGCAGCGTCCGCAAGGTTACTACCTCCATGAACACTGAAGCTTTCTTT. It codes for CSVRKVTTSMNTEAFF. Together with reference TRBV29-1 and TRBJ1-1, the CDR3 gives the full variable domain: SAVISQKPSRDICQRGTSLTIQCQVDSQVTMMFWYRQQPGQSLTLIATANQGSEATYESGFVIDKFPISRPNLTFSTLTVSNMSPEDSSIYLCSVRKVTTSMNTEAFFGQGTRLTVV.